Each of the 30 T cell receptor beta chains below was sequenced from the same sample in a study of shared clonotypes between healthy human individuals. Sequencing used immunoSEQ multiplex PCR; TCRdb keeps in-frame clones, though not all of them. The sample lists about 1,500,000 clones; around 97% were seen once. Sequenced input: naive CD4+ T cells sorted from blood. Subset meaning: CD45RA+ positively selected. These receptors all stem from a young man in good health.

As for this clone: This CDR3 is also generated by other DNA sequences in the sample. The J gene is TRBJ2-1, the V gene TRBV7-2; possibly TRBD1 for D (6 bases). CDR3 length equals 12 residues. Between the trimmed V and J ends, which lost 5 bases and 7 bases, there was a span of 9 bases. From germline, CDR1 is SGHTA and CDR2 FQGNSA. This CDR3 reads CASSPQGNEQFF. DNA for the CDR3: TGTGCCAGCAGCCCCCAGGGGAATGAGCAGTTCTTC. Full variable domain (missing parts from reference TRBV7-2 and TRBJ2-1): GAGVSQSPSNKVTEKGKDVELRCDPISGHTALYWYRQSLGQGLEFLIYFQGNSAPDKSGLPSDRFSAERTGGSVSTLTIQRTQQEDSAVYLCASSPQGNEQFFGPGTRLTVL.

This rearrangement joins TRBV28 to TRBJ2-1, with D maybe TRBD1 (6 bases). CDR1 and CDR2 from the germline V gene are MDHEN and SYDVKM. Trimming took 5 bases from V and 8 from J, leaving 22 bases between them. CDR3 length: 16 residues. The CDR3 region is CASSPYGRGYGDEQFF. Here the CDR3 DNA reads TGTGCCAGCAGTCCCTACGGCAGGGGATATGGCGATGAGCAGTTCTTC.

V is TRBV5-4 and J is TRBJ2-1, with D unresolved. The CDR3 has 14 amino acids. Trimming stripped 0 bases from V and 4 bases from J, with 8 bases between. The germline CDR1 and CDR2 sequences are SGHNT and YYREEE (reference sequence). The DNA of the CDR3 is TGTGCCAGCAGCTTGGAAAGGGCATACAATGAGCAGTTCTTC. Protein sequence: CASSLERAYNEQFF. Filled out from reference TRBV5-4 and TRBJ2-1, the complete variable domain reads ETGVTQSPTHLIKTRGQQVTLRCSSQSGHNTVSWYQQALGQGPQFIFQYYREEENGRGNFPPRFSGLQFPNYSSELNVNALELDDSALYLCASSLERAYNEQFFGPGTRLTVL.

The rearrangement links TRBV6-5 to TRBJ2-7; 14 bases agree with TRBD2. The J segment lost 8 bases and the V segment lost 8 bases, leaving 11 bases of the junction unmatched. This CDR3 region has 15 residues. Per the germline V gene, CDR1 is MNHEY and CDR2 is SVGAGI. The CDR3 here is CASRYKGTSGSKQYF. CDR3 DNA: TGTGCCAGCCGGTATAAAGGGACTAGCGGGAGCAAGCAGTACTTC.

The CDR3 nucleotides are TGTGCCAGCAGTTACTCTGGGGCGAGGACTGAAGCTTTCTTT. Translation gives CASSYSGARTEAFF. V and J are TRBV6-5 and TRBJ1-1; possible D gene TRBD1, 5 bases. Per the germline V gene, CDR1 is MNHEY and CDR2 is SVGAGI. The CDR3 covers 14 residues. The V end lost 0 bases, the J end lost 5 bases, and 10 bases lay between the germline ends.

V usage is TRBV19 and J usage is TRBJ2-1, with D perhaps assigned TRBD1 or TRBD2 (5 bases each). This CDR3 contains 13 residues. CDR1 is LNHDA, CDR2 SQIVND, per germline (reference sequence). V was cut by 7 bases and J by 4 bases, with 11 bases left in between. Written as DNA, the CDR3 is TGTGCCAGTACCTCCGGGACGTACAATGAGCAGTTCTTC. Amino acid sequence: CASTSGTYNEQFF.

The V gene is TRBV4-2, the J gene TRBJ2-5; TRBD2 is a possible D gene (6 bases). Trimming took 1 base from V and 5 from J, leaving 17 bases between them. The CDR3 totals 16 residues. The germline V gene encodes CDR1 LGHNA and CDR2 YNFKEQ. The CDR3 loop reads CASSQARGGSWETQYF. CDR3 bases: TGTGCCAGCAGCCAAGCTCGCGGAGGGAGTTGGGAGACCCAGTACTTC.

Written as DNA, the CDR3 is TGTGCCAGCAGCTTAGTGAGTGGTTCGGAGACCCAGTACTTC. It yields the protein CASSLVSGSETQYF. This chain connects TRBV11-3 to TRBJ2-5; no firm D call. Germline V gene sequence: CDR1 SGHNT, CDR2 YENEEA. V was shortened by 1 base and J by 5 bases, with 11 bases between the two germline ends. The CDR3 sequence is 14 residues long.

This clone has a single count. Compared with germline, one end of the junction differs, possibly owing to a read error. The chain joins TRBV19 to TRBJ1-4; D might be TRBD1 (5 bases). CDR3 size: 15 residues. Germline V gene sequence: CDR1 LNHDA, CDR2 SQIVND (reference sequence). CDR3 DNA: TGTGCCAGTAGTAACCCGACAGAAGCGGTGGCCTTTGTTGTTTTT. It is translated as CASSNPTEAVAFVVF. The full variable domain, rest sourced from reference TRBV19 and TRBJ1-4, is DGGITQSPKYLFRKEGQNVTLSCEQNLNHDAMYWYRQDPGQGLRLIYYSQIVNDFQKGDIAEGYSVSREKKESFPLTVTSAQKNPTAFYLCASSNPTEAVAFVVFGSGTQLSVL.

This clone was found a few times. V is TRBV27 and J is TRBJ2-2, with D perhaps matching TRBD1 (6 bases). V lost 2 bases and J lost 4, with 20 bases in between. The length of the CDR3 is 18 residues. The germline V gene encodes CDR1 MNHEY and CDR2 SMNVEV (reference sequence). CDR3 coding DNA: TGTGCCAGCAGTTTACGTGGCAGGGGCGAACGGACCACCGGGGAGCTGTTTTTT. This gives the protein CASSLRGRGERTTGELFF.

The chain combines TRBV27 with TRBJ1-2; D call uncertain. This CDR3 has 13 amino acids. Trimming pared 9 bases from V and 0 bases from J, leaving 11 bases between. Germline CDR1 is MNHEY and CDR2 is SMNVEV (reference sequence). CDR3 bases: TGTGCCAGTGGGTTAGTAGCTAACTATGGCTACACCTTC. Residues: CASGLVANYGYTF.

V usage is TRBV23-1 and J usage is TRBJ2-7; the D is unclear. TRBV23-1 is annotated as an ORF whose role is uncertain. The CDR3 totals 15 residues. The V end lost 0 bases, the J end lost 4 bases, and 13 bases lay between the germline ends. DNA of the CDR3: TGCGCCAGCAGTCAATCGGTACATGGAAGTTACGAGCAGTACTTC. Protein product: CASSQSVHGSYEQYF.

The chain carries TRBV2 and TRBJ1-5; 7 nucleotides align to TRBD1. This CDR3 region has 15 residues. Germline CDR1 SNHLY, CDR2 FYNNEI. V lost 6 bases to trimming and J lost 0 bases; unmatched junction nucleotides: 5. DNA of the CDR3: TGTGCCAGCAGCTCAGGGGGTAATAGCAATCAGCCCCAGCATTTT. Translated, it gives CASSSGGNSNQPQHF.

This sequence joins TRBV19 and TRBJ2-1; D is possibly TRBD2 (7 bases). The germline V gene encodes CDR1 LNHDA and CDR2 SQIVND (reference sequence). The CDR3 runs to 12 residues. The V end lost 6 bases, the J end lost 9 bases, and 12 bases lay between the germline ends. The CDR3 nucleotides read TGTGCCAGTAGGGCAGGGGAGGGTGAGCAGTTCTTC. Translated: CASRAGEGEQFF.

The CDR3 DNA follows: TGTGCCACCGCACCCGGAGATACGCAGTATTTT. Protein sequence: CATAPGDTQYF. This chain links TRBV27 with TRBJ2-3; no clear D gene. The germline V gene encodes CDR1 MNHEY and CDR2 SMNVEV (reference sequence). CDR3 length: 11 amino acids. V gave up 10 bases and J gave up 5 bases, with 10 bases separating them.

V gene TRBV6-5 combines with J gene TRBJ2-7; the D gene is possibly TRBD2 (7 bases). V dropped 7 bases and J dropped 2 bases, with 18 bases sitting between them. The CDR3 runs 15 residues. Germline V lookup: CDR1 MNHEY, CDR2 SVGAGI. The CDR3, as DNA: TGTGCCAGCACGGGGGGTCTACAGGGAGCCTACGAGCAGTACTTC. Its translation: CASTGGLQGAYEQYF.

This rearrangement joins TRBV9 to TRBJ2-7, with D possibly being TRBD2 (5 bases). V was pared by 0 bases and J by 2 bases, with 6 bases between. The CDR3 contains 13 residues. Germline V gene data show CDR1 as SGDLS and CDR2 as YYNGEE. The CDR3 reads CASSVDGTYEQYF. The CDR3 region has the DNA TGTGCCAGCAGCGTAGACGGGACCTACGAGCAGTACTTC.

About this clone: Other DNA sequences within the sample encode an identical CDR3. The gene calls are TRBV5-1 and TRBJ2-5; possible D gene TRBD1, 5 bases. The CDR3 has 13 residues. Germline V lookup: CDR1 SGHRS, CDR2 YFSETQ. V lost 3 bases, J lost 2 bases, and 8 bases lay in between. Here the CDR3 DNA reads TGCGCCAGCAGCTCGGCAGGGCAAGAGACCCAGTACTTC. Translated: CASSSAGQETQYF.

For this clone: Other DNA sequences in this specimen translate into the identical CDR3. J is TRBJ1-1 and V is TRBV6-5; D remains unclear. The V gene lost 2 bases and the J gene lost 0 bases, with 4 bases spanning the gap. The CDR3 totals 13 residues. Per germline, CDR1 MNHEY and CDR2 SVGAGI. CDR3 DNA: TGTGCCAGCAGTTACACTGTGAACACTGAAGCTTTCTTT. This translates into CASSYTVNTEAFF.

Note on this clone: Other DNA sequences within the sample encode an identical CDR3. V and J are TRBV7-3 and TRBJ2-1, with D perhaps TRBD2 (5 bases). Germline values: CDR1 SGHTA, CDR2 FQGTGA. The CDR3 totals 13 residues. V lost 5 bases to trimming and J lost 8 bases, with 13 bases between them. The CDR3 sequence is CASSLRGGYEQFF. As DNA, the CDR3 is TGTGCCAGCAGCCTTCGGGGTGGCTATGAGCAGTTCTTC.

The chain joins TRBV7-3 to TRBJ1-2, with 7 bases lining up with TRBD1. The CDR3 loop spans 14 amino acids. The V segment lost 5 bases and the J segment 4 bases; nucleotides outside the gene matches: 7. Germline V lookup: CDR1 SGHTA, CDR2 FQGTGA. CDR3 sequence reads: CASSHDRDSYGYTF. The CDR3 DNA reads TGTGCCAGCAGCCACGACAGGGATTCCTATGGCTACACCTTC. Supplemented by reference TRBV7-3 and TRBJ1-2, the full variable domain reads GAGVSQTPSNKVTEKGKYVELRCDPISGHTALYWYRQSLGQGPEFLIYFQGTGAADDSGLPNDRFFAVRPEGSVSTLKIQRTERGDSAVYLCASSHDRDSYGYTFGSGTRLTVV.

This clone was detected only once. The rearrangement joins TRBV7-2 to TRBJ1-1; D perhaps matches TRBD1 (6 bases). The V gene's germline CDR1 is SGHTA and CDR2 FQGNSA. CDR3 length equals 14 residues. Trimming took off 5 bases at V and 6 bases at J, with 16 bases between the two ends. CDR3 protein: CASSRNRVGAEAFF. The CDR3 region has the DNA TGTGCCAGCAGCAGAAACAGGGTCGGCGCTGAAGCTTTCTTT.

J is TRBJ2-1 and V is TRBV11-2; no clear D. The germline V and J ends were trimmed by 4 bases and 8 bases, with 15 bases remaining between them. From germline, CDR1 is SGHAT and CDR2 FQNNGV. There are 14 residues in the CDR3. The CDR3 DNA reads TGTGCCAGCAGCTCACGGAGATATCCGGATGAGCAGTTCTTC. This translates into CASSSRRYPDEQFF.

This chain connects TRBV11-2 to TRBJ2-4; 12 bases fit TRBD2. The germline V gene encodes CDR1 SGHAT and CDR2 FQNNGV. CDR3 length: 18 residues. The ends lost 5 bases at V and 8 bases at J; junction bases unmatched: 16. This CDR3 is CASSPPGTSGWAWDIQYF. CDR3 bases: TGTGCCAGCAGCCCCCCCGGGACTAGCGGGTGGGCCTGGGACATTCAGTACTTC.

This chain joins TRBV9 and TRBJ2-7; D uncertain. The germline V gene has CDR1 SGDLS and CDR2 YYNGEE. V was pared by 0 bases and J by 5 bases, with 15 bases between. The CDR3 consists of 15 residues. CDR3 residues: CASSVGPGKLHEQYF. CDR3 in DNA: TGTGCCAGCAGCGTAGGTCCAGGAAAGCTTCACGAGCAGTACTTC. The whole variable domain, filled in from reference TRBV9 and TRBJ2-7, reads DSGVTQTPKHLITATGQRVTLRCSPRSGDLSVYWYQQSLDQGLQFLIQYYNGEERAKGNILERFSAQQFPDLHSELNLSSLELGDSALYFCASSVGPGKLHEQYFGPGTRLTVT.

The rearrangement links TRBV7-2 to TRBJ2-7; a weak D match, TRBD2 (6 bases). The germline V gene has CDR1 SGHTA and CDR2 FQGNSA. The CDR3 covers 12 residues. V was clipped by 5 bases and J by 6 bases, with 11 bases between them. DNA for the CDR3: TGTGCCAGCAGCCTTTCGGGGGTCGAGCAGTACTTC. Amino acids: CASSLSGVEQYF. The entire variable domain, with the rest obtained from reference TRBV7-2 and TRBJ2-7, is as follows: GAGVSQSPSNKVTEKGKDVELRCDPISGHTALYWYRQSLGQGLEFLIYFQGNSAPDKSGLPSDRFSAERTGGSVSTLTIQRTQQEDSAVYLCASSLSGVEQYFGPGTRLTVT.

The chain couples TRBV19 to TRBJ1-2, with 9 bases lining up with TRBD1. The CDR3 runs 14 residues. The V gene end was trimmed by 5 bases and the J gene end by 3 bases; junction bases not matched to a gene: 4. Germline V CDR1 and CDR2: LNHDA, SQIVND (reference sequence). DNA for the CDR3: TGTGCCAGTAGTCCACAGGGGGCGGACTATGGCTACACCTTC. This encodes CASSPQGADYGYTF.

The chain combines TRBV28 with TRBJ2-7; D is possibly TRBD2 (6 bases). V was pared by 5 bases and J by 0 bases, with 14 bases between. The CDR3 is made up of 15 amino acids. Germline V gives CDR1 MDHEN, CDR2 SYDVKM. DNA of the CDR3: TGTGCCAGCAGTCAAGGGACTGCCAACTCCTACGAGCAGTACTTC. Translation: CASSQGTANSYEQYF.

The rearrangement links TRBV19 to TRBJ1-2; 9 bases line up with TRBD1. This CDR3 region has 12 residues. The germline CDR1 and CDR2 sequences are LNHDA and SQIVND (reference sequence). V trimming: 11 bases; J trimming: 2 bases; junction bases outside the gene matches: 3. The CDR3 loop reads CAVGQGNYGYTF. The CDR3 DNA follows: TGTGCCGTGGGACAGGGAAACTATGGCTACACCTTC.

This CDR3 reads CASSLGRDRALTQQYF. For the CDR3, the DNA is TGTGCCAGCAGTTTAGGCCGGGACCGCGCTTTAACGCAACAGTACTTC. The chain couples TRBV27 to TRBJ2-7, with D perhaps matching TRBD1 or TRBD2 (5 bases each). This CDR3 is 16 amino acids long. Trimming removed 2 bases at V and 10 bases at J, with 24 bases between. The germline V gene has CDR1 MNHEY and CDR2 SMNVEV (reference sequence).